Listed here are 10 T cell receptor beta chains from one sample, sequenced in a study of T-cell memory formation after mild COVID-19. TCRdb passed the 5' RACE reads through MiXCR, listing each CDR3 protein once. This sample has 210,000 or so distinct CDR3 sequences, with 15% to 20% found just once. The sequencing input was PBMCs or a T cell subset sorted from them (not recorded which). Every receptor here comes from an adult woman who had mild COVID-19 (a few samples of this study predate the infection). Cell type and time point are not known.

This clonotype has at least ten counts. V gene TRBV7-9 combines with J gene TRBJ1-2; TRBD1 might be the D (6 bases). Germline V lookup: CDR1 SEHNR, CDR2 FQNEAQ (reference sequence). This CDR3 comprises 13 residues. V was trimmed by 5 bases and J by 7 bases, leaving 14 bases between them. CDR3 protein: CASSTGTSLGYTF. The CDR3 nucleotides read TGTGCCAGCAGCACCGGGACATCTCTTGGCTACACCTTC.

This rearrangement joins TRBV11-3 to TRBJ2-5; 8 bases are shared with TRBD1. Germline V gene sequence: CDR1 SGHNT, CDR2 YENEEA. J lost 5 bases, V lost 6 bases, and 5 bases had no gene match. CDR3 length: 13 residues. CDR3 in DNA: TGTGCCAGCAGATCGGACAGGGACGAGACCCAGTACTTC. Protein product: CASRSDRDETQYF.

This clonotype was seen repeatedly, ten times or more. This rearrangement joins TRBV18 to TRBJ2-5; the D gene could be TRBD1 or TRBD2 (6 bases each). Germline V gives CDR1 KGHSH, CDR2 LQKENI. The CDR3 covers 16 residues. Trimming stripped 0 bases from V and 4 bases from J, with 15 bases between. The CDR3 DNA follows: TGTGCCAGCTCACCACCAGTTGGAGGGGGGAGAGAGACCCAGTACTTC. Protein: CASSPPVGGGRETQYF.

Only a few counts were recorded for this clonotype. The rearrangement joins TRBV5-1 to TRBJ2-1; a weak D match, TRBD1 (5 bases). The length of the CDR3 is 12 residues. The V end lost 3 bases, the J end lost 10 bases, and 11 bases lay between the germline ends. From germline, CDR1 is SGHRS and CDR2 YFSETQ. In DNA form, the CDR3 reads TGCGCCAGCAGCTCAGGGCCGCCCGAGCAGTTCTTC. Its protein is CASSSGPPEQFF.

The chain has TRBV3-1 and TRBJ2-3; no firm D call. V was trimmed by 1 base and J by 4 bases, leaving 9 bases between them. The CDR3 extends over 14 amino acids. Germline V gene sequence: CDR1 LGHDT, CDR2 YNNKEL (reference sequence). This CDR3 reads CASSQGARADTQYF. Here the CDR3 DNA reads TGTGCCAGCAGCCAAGGGGCTAGAGCAGATACGCAGTATTTT.

This chain links TRBV24-1 with TRBJ2-2, with 7 bases lining up with TRBD1. Germline CDR1 reads KGHDR; CDR2 reads SFDVKD. V trimming: 3 bases; J trimming: 5 bases; junction bases outside the gene matches: 8. The CDR3 contains 16 residues. For the CDR3, the DNA is TGTGCCACCAGTGATCAACAGGGGCCGGGGACCGGGGAGCTGTTTTTT. Residues: CATSDQQGPGTGELFF.

This clonotype has only a few counts. The chain employs TRBV18 and TRBJ2-1; D gene uncertain. The CDR3 extends over 12 amino acids. Germline V gives CDR1 KGHSH, CDR2 LQKENI. The ends were cut back, 1 base at V and 8 bases at J, with 6 bases in the middle. The CDR3 loop reads CASSPQPDEQFF. In nucleotides, the CDR3 is TGTGCCAGCTCACCACAGCCGGATGAGCAGTTCTTC.

In this sample, this clonotype turned up a few times. The V call is TRBV24-1, the J call TRBJ2-3, with D perhaps being TRBD1 or TRBD2 (5 bases each). V lost 5 bases to trimming and J lost 2 bases, with 16 bases between them. Germline loops: CDR1 KGHDR, CDR2 SFDVKD. CDR3 size: 16 residues. The DNA for the CDR3 is TGTGCCACCAGTGGGGGGACCGGGGCGGTCACAGATACGCAGTATTTT. It translates to CATSGGTGAVTDTQYF.

For this clonotype: At one of its ends the junction is not consistent with the germline gene, which may arise from a read error. In nucleotides, the CDR3 is TGTGCCAGCTCACCGGGCAAGCAAGAGACCCAGAACTTC. It is translated as CASSPGKQETQNF. The rearrangement uses TRBV18 and TRBJ2-5, with D uncertain. Germline V gene lookup returns CDR1 KGHSH and CDR2 LQKENI. This CDR3 has 13 residues. The whole variable domain, remainder taken from reference TRBV18 and TRBJ2-5, is NAGVMQNPRHLVRRRGQEARLRCSPMKGHSHVYWYRQLPEEGLKFMVYLQKENIIDESGMPKERFSAEFPKEGPSILRIQQVVRGDSAAYFCASSPGKQETQNFGPGTRLLVL.

This clonotype was counted only a few times. The chain's CDR3 is CASSLSPEPEAFF. Here the CDR3 DNA reads TGTGCCAGCAGCTTGAGCCCGGAGCCTGAAGCTTTCTTT. The chain recombines TRBV5-6 with TRBJ1-1; D is unresolved. The germline V gene encodes CDR1 SGHDT and CDR2 YYEEEE. The CDR3 totals 13 residues. The ends were cut back, 1 base at V and 6 bases at J, with 10 bases in the middle.